The T cell receptor (beta chain) described here comes from a study of blood T cells in healthy people across ages. Alongside a J-beta primer mix, a sample-barcoded 5' primer served in a second PCR lasting about 7 to 11 cycles. No fewer than 3 million CDR3-containing paired-end reads came from each sample. A single record per CDR3 protein comes from TCRdb applying MiXCR to the 5' RACE reads. In the table there are 660,000 or so distinct CDR3 sequences, 58% of which are singletons. The CDR3 covers 13 residues. Germline lookup yields CDR1 SGDLS and CDR2 YYNGEE. V shed 3 bases and J shed 2 bases, with 8 bases lying between them. PBMCs, at least 7 million per sample, were isolated.

The origin of this receptor is a man between 60 and 75 years old in good health. The specimen was blood. The chain joins TRBV9 to TRBJ2-5; tentative D call: TRBD1 (5 bases). Written as DNA, the CDR3 is TGTGCCAGCAGCGCCGACAGACAAGAGACCCAGTACTTC. Protein: CASSADRQETQYF.